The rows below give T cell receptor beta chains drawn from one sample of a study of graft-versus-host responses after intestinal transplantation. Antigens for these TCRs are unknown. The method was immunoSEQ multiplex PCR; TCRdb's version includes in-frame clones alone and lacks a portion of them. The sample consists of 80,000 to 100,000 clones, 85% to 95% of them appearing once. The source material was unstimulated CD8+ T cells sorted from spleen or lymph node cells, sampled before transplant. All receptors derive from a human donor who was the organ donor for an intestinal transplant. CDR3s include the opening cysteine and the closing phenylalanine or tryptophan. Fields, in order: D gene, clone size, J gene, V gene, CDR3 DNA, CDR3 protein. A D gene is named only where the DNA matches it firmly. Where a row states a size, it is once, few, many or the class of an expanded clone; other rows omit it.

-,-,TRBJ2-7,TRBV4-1,TGCGCCAGCAGCCAAGGATGGGACATAGCCTACGAGCAGTACTTC,CASSQGWDIAYEQYF
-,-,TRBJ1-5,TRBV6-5,TGTGCCAGCAGTTACTCGACAGGAAGCAATCAGCCCCAGCATTTT,CASSYSTGSNQPQHF
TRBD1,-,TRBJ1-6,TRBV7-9,TGTGCCAGCAGCCGAATACTGGGACAGTTCAATTCACCCCTCCACTTT,CASSRILGQFNSPLHF
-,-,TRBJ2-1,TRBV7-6,TGTGCCAGCAGCTCAGAAGGGGGAGCGTCCTACAATGAGCAGTTCTTC,CASSSEGGASYNEQFF
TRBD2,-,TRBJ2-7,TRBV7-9,TGTGCCAGCAGCTCGCCGACTAGCGGGGTCTCCTACGAGCAGTACTTC,CASSSPTSGVSYEQYF
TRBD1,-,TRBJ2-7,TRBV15,TGTGCCACCAGCAGAGATCGGGGACAGGGAGCCTACGAGCAGTACTTC,CATSRDRGQGAYEQYF
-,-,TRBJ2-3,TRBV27,TGTGAAGGCAGCGGCACAGATACGCAGTATTTT,CEGSGTDTQYF
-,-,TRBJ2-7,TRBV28,TGTGCCAGCAGAACAGGACACCTCTACGAGCAGTACTTC,CASRTGHLYEQYF
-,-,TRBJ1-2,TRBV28,TGTGCCAGCAGTCCTACAGCTATCTATGGCTACACCTTC,CASSPTAIYGYTF
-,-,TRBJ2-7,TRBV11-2,TGTGCCAGCAGCTCCCCCAAGACATGGCCGTACGAGCAGTACTTC,CASSSPKTWPYEQYF
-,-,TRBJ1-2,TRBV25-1,TGTGCCAGCAGTGAGGGTACGGGGTCCTTGAAGGGCTACACCTTC,CASSEGTGSLKGYTF
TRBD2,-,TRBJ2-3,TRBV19,TGTGCCAGTAGTACTCTCTCGACTAGCGGGAGCACAGATACGCAGTATTTT,CASSTLSTSGSTDTQYF
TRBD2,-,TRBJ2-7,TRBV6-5,TGTGCCAGCAGTTGGGGGGGTCGGTCCTCCTACGAGCAGTACTTC,CASSWGGRSSYEQYF
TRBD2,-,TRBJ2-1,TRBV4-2,TGTGCCAGCAGCTCCACCGGGACTAGCGGGAGTAATAATGAGCAGTTCTTC,CASSSTGTSGSNNEQFF
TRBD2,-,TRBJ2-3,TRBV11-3,TGTGCCAGCAGCGGGGGGGCAGATACGCAGTATTTT,CASSGGADTQYF
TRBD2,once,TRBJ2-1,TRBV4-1,TGCGCCAGCAGCCATGTGGCGGGAGGGGCTAGCTCCTACAATGAGCAGTTCTTC,CASSHVAGGASSYNEQFF
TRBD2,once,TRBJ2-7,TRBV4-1,TGCGCCAGCAGCCAAAGTCGACTAGCGGCTAGCTACGAGCAGTACTTC,CASSQSRLAASYEQYF
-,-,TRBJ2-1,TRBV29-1,TGCAGCGTTGAAGGGATATCGGGAAATTACAATGAGCAGTTCTTC,CSVEGISGNYNEQFF
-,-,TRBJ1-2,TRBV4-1,TGCGCCAGCAGCCAAGGACAACTTAACTATGGCTACACCTTC,CASSQGQLNYGYTF
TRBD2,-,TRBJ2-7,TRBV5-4,TGTGCCAGCAGCTTGGCCGAGACTAGCGGTAACTACGAGCAGTACTTC,CASSLAETSGNYEQYF
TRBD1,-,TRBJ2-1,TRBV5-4,TGTGCCAGCAGCTTTCCAGGGGGTTACAATGAGCAGTTCTTC,CASSFPGGYNEQFF
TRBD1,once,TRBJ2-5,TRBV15,TGTGCCACCAGCAGAGCCGGGACAGGGCCATTAGAGACCCAGTACTTC,CATSRAGTGPLETQYF
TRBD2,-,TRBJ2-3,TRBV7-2,TGTGCCAGCAGCTCACCGGGGAGGGCAGATACGCAGTATTTT,CASSSPGRADTQYF
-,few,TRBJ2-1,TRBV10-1,TGCGCCATCAAAAATGAGCAGTTCTTC,CAIKNEQFF
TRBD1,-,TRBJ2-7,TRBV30,TGTGCCTGGAGATTTGACAGGGATGCCGAGCAGTACTTC,CAWRFDRDAEQYF
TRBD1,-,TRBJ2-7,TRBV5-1,TGCGCCAGCAAAGAGGGACAGGGGGTCTACGAGCAGTACTTC,CASKEGQGVYEQYF
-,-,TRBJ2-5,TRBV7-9,TGTGCCAGCAGTCAAACTGGACAGGGAGGGTACCAGGGGAGGGAGACCCAGTACTTC,CASSQTGQGGYQGRETQYF
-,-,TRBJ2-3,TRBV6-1,TGTGCCAGCACCAGGTTTGGGGGGACAGATACGCAGTATTTT,CASTRFGGTDTQYF